Following are 32 T cell receptor beta chains from one sample sequenced in a study of CD8+ T cells in alopecia areata. Sequencing used cDNA as its template, made by extracting RNA and reverse transcribing it. Profiled with immunoSEQ multiplex PCR; TCRdb holds only in-frame clones, not every one. Among about 110,000 clones, 55% to 75% were seen once, and the ten largest hold more than 20%. The sequenced sample was CD8+ T cells sorted from blood. The receptors shown here come from a human donor in good health.

This clone was counted once. V gene TRBV19 combines with J gene TRBJ2-2; D is perhaps TRBD1 or TRBD2 (5 bases each). V lost 1 base and J 6 bases, leaving 18 bases between the germline ends. CDR3 size: 17 residues. From germline, CDR1 is LNHDA and CDR2 SQIVND (reference sequence). The CDR3 DNA sequence: TGTGCCAGTAGTATAGGATTGGGACCGCAATATGCCGGGGAGCTGTTTTTT. This encodes CASSIGLGPQYAGELFF.

The rearrangement links TRBV30 to TRBJ2-7, with 7 bases lining up with TRBD2. Losses at the gene ends were 3 bases for V and 6 bases for J; bases not matched to a gene: 14. This CDR3 spans 15 amino acids. The germline gives CDR1 GTSNPN, CDR2 SVGIG (reference sequence). The CDR3 reads CAWSPRGMGFPEQYF. DNA for the CDR3: TGTGCCTGGAGCCCGCGGGGGATGGGTTTTCCCGAGCAGTACTTC.

The sample holds a few counts of this clone. The CDR3 DNA reads TGTGCCACCGTGGACGGCCCCTACGAGCAGTACTTC. Amino acids: CATVDGPYEQYF. The chain couples TRBV28 to TRBJ2-7; D gene ambiguous. The V end lost 10 bases, the J end lost 2 bases, and 12 bases lay between the germline ends. Germline assignment: CDR1 MDHEN and CDR2 SYDVKM. The CDR3 totals 12 residues.

The chain uses TRBV25-1 and TRBJ1-1, with 7 bases matching TRBD1. Germline V CDR1 and CDR2: MGHDK, SYGVNS. Germline trimming cut 1 base from V and 3 bases from J; bases unmatched to any gene: 5. The CDR3 runs to 15 residues. This CDR3 is CASSELKGAHTEAFF. CDR3 in DNA: TGTGCCAGCAGTGAATTAAAGGGGGCCCACACTGAAGCTTTCTTT. The full variable domain, rest sourced from reference TRBV25-1 and TRBJ1-1, is EADIYQTPRYLVIGTGKKITLECSQTMGHDKMYWYQQDPGMELHLIHYSYGVNSTEKGDLSSESTVSRIRTEHFPLTLESARPSHTSQYLCASSELKGAHTEAFFGQGTRLTVV.

The V call is TRBV5-6, the J call TRBJ2-2, with 12 bases lining up with TRBD1. The CDR3 spans 15 residues. Germline values: CDR1 SGHDT, CDR2 YYEEEE. After removal of 4 bases from V and 6 bases from J, the junction contained 4 bases not matched to a gene. Written as DNA, the CDR3 is TGTGCCAGCAGCCTGGGACAGGGGGCCGCCGGGGAGCTGTTTTTT. Translated: CASSLGQGAAGELFF.

The rearrangement links TRBV28 to TRBJ2-3; 9 positions agree with TRBD2. Germline CDR1 and CDR2: MDHEN and SYDVKM. The CDR3 loop spans 15 amino acids. The trim removed 6 bases at V and 1 base at J, leaving 5 bases unmatched. This CDR3 reads CASSQTSGRTDTQYF. The DNA for the CDR3 is TGTGCCAGCAGCCAAACTAGCGGGCGCACAGATACGCAGTATTTT.

The chain uses TRBV9 and TRBJ2-7; no firm D call. V lost 0 bases and J 2 bases, leaving 12 bases between the germline ends. Germline CDR1 reads SGDLS; CDR2 reads YYNGEE. The CDR3 sequence is 15 residues long. The CDR3 loop is CASSVGYIETYEQYF. The CDR3 DNA follows: TGTGCCAGCAGCGTAGGATACATTGAAACCTACGAGCAGTACTTC.

V is TRBV27 and J is TRBJ2-1, with D unclear. The germline gives CDR1 MNHEY, CDR2 SMNVEV (reference sequence). Trimming stripped 3 bases from V and 6 bases from J, with 12 bases between. The CDR3 is made up of 14 amino acids. The CDR3 protein is CASSLNGFGNEQFF. The CDR3 DNA sequence: TGTGCCAGCAGTTTGAATGGTTTCGGCAATGAGCAGTTCTTC.

Worth noting for this clone: Different DNA sequences within this sample yield the same CDR3. The CDR3 DNA is TGTGCCAGCAGCTCAAACACCGGGGAGCTGTTTTTT. Translated, it gives CASSSNTGELFF. The chain couples TRBV7-3 to TRBJ2-2; D unclear. Trimming cost V 4 bases and J 2 bases, with 2 bases left between them. The germline gives CDR1 SGHTA, CDR2 FQGTGA. The CDR3 covers 12 residues.

This chain connects TRBV6-5 to TRBJ2-2; D is ambiguous. From germline, CDR1 is MNHEY and CDR2 SVGAGI. The CDR3 loop spans 15 amino acids. Deletions cut 6 bases from V and 0 bases from J, with 11 bases between. The CDR3: CASRNGRTNTGELFF. As DNA, the CDR3 is TGTGCCAGCAGAAATGGACGGACGAACACCGGGGAGCTGTTTTTT.

V and J are TRBV4-1 and TRBJ1-1; a possible D gene is TRBD1 (5 bases). Trimming shortened V by 3 bases and J by 1 base, and 15 bases separated the two germline ends. The CDR3 runs 16 residues. Germline loops: CDR1 MGHRA, CDR2 YSYEKL. The CDR3 DNA reads TGCGCCAGCAGCCACGATGTAGGTACAGGGAACACTGAAGCTTTCTTT. Amino acids: CASSHDVGTGNTEAFF.

The chain combines TRBV7-9 with TRBJ2-7; 9 bases map to TRBD1. The CDR3 covers 15 residues. V was clipped by 3 bases and J by 5 bases; unmatched bases: 8. CDR1 and CDR2 from the germline V gene are SEHNR and FQNEAQ (reference sequence). CDR3 region: CASSFAGQGIDEQYF. CDR3 DNA: TGTGCCAGCAGCTTTGCGGGACAGGGTATCGACGAGCAGTACTTC.

The V gene is TRBV5-8, the J gene TRBJ1-1; TRBD1 matches at 8 bases. The CDR3 totals 14 residues. Germline CDR1 reads SGHTS; CDR2 reads YDEGEE. V lost 1 base, J lost 5 bases, and 4 bases stayed unmatched. The CDR3 nucleotides read TGTGCCAGCAGCTTGCTACAGGGGGGTACTGAAGCTTTCTTT. Residues: CASSLLQGGTEAFF.

CDR3 in DNA: TGTGCCAGCAGCTTAGCCCTAGGGACCGGGGAGCTGTTTTTT. Encoded protein: CASSLALGTGELFF. The chain is built from TRBV7-6 and TRBJ2-2; unclear D gene. The CDR3 totals 14 residues. Trimming removed 0 bases from V and 5 bases from J, with 7 bases in between. Germline V lookup: CDR1 SGHVS, CDR2 FNYEAQ. The full variable domain, rest sourced from reference TRBV7-6 and TRBJ2-2, is GAGVSQSPRYKVTKRGQDVALRCDPISGHVSLYWYRQALGQGPEFLTYFNYEAQQDKSGLPNDRFSAERPEGSISTLTIQRTEQRDSAMYRCASSLALGTGELFFGEGSRLTVL.

The chain combines TRBV6-1 with TRBJ1-1; 8 bases are a match to TRBD1. The germline gives CDR1 MNHNS, CDR2 SASEGT. Trimming at V came to 5 bases and at J to 3 bases, leaving 8 bases not matched to a gene. The CDR3 is 15 amino acids. In DNA, the CDR3 is TGTGCCAGCAGTCGCTCAGGGGGCTGGGACACTGAAGCTTTCTTT. Translating gives CASSRSGGWDTEAFF.

V and J are TRBV7-9 and TRBJ2-7; unclear D gene. Trimming removed 3 bases from V and 3 bases from J, with 9 bases in between. CDR1 SEHNR and CDR2 FQNEAQ come from the germline V gene (reference sequence). This CDR3 contains 13 residues. CDR3 protein: CASSLQVDYEQYF. CDR3 DNA: TGTGCCAGCAGCTTGCAGGTAGACTACGAGCAGTACTTC.

The J gene is TRBJ1-3, the V gene TRBV15; D is perhaps TRBD1 (5 bases). Germline assignment: CDR1 LNHNV and CDR2 YYDKDF (reference sequence). The CDR3 extends over 14 amino acids. V lost 3 bases to trimming and J lost 4 bases, with 10 bases between them. The CDR3 bases are TGTGCCACCAGCAGGCGGGACGGAGGAAACACCATATATTTT. Encoded protein: CATSRRDGGNTIYF.

CDR3 DNA: TGTGCCATCAGTGAGTCGCGTTACGAGCAGTACTTC. Residues: CAISESRYEQYF. V and J are TRBV10-3 and TRBJ2-7; no clear D gene. V dropped 0 bases and J dropped 4 bases, with 4 bases sitting between them. Germline-derived CDR1 and CDR2 are ENHRY and SYGVKD. This CDR3 spans 12 amino acids.

The chain recombines TRBV15 with TRBJ2-5; D is unclear. Trimming removed 3 bases at V and 2 bases at J, with 16 bases between. This CDR3 region has 16 residues. CDR1 is LNHNV, CDR2 YYDKDF, per germline (reference sequence). The CDR3 DNA follows: TGTGCCACCAGCAGCGGCCGGCCGGGTAGTCAAGAGACCCAGTACTTC. As protein: CATSSGRPGSQETQYF.

CDR3 amino acids: CASSLGQGTEAFF. DNA of the CDR3: TGTGCCAGCAGCCTCGGACAGGGCACTGAAGCTTTCTTT. The J gene is TRBJ1-1, the V gene TRBV7-9; 8 nucleotides match TRBD1. Germline CDR1 reads SEHNR; CDR2 reads FQNEAQ (reference sequence). The CDR3 totals 13 residues. The trim removed 5 bases at V and 4 bases at J, leaving 3 bases unmatched.

The CDR3 loop reads CASSQSCGIGNTIYF. The DNA of the CDR3 is TGCGCCAGCAGTCAATCGTGCGGGATTGGAAACACCATATATTTT. The chain is built from TRBV23-1 and TRBJ1-3; D not resolved. TRBV23-1 falls under the ORF class, with uncertain function. The CDR3 runs 15 residues. The V end was cut by 0 bases, the J end by 3 bases, with 9 bases between.

The chain combines TRBV5-6 with TRBJ1-5; D remains unclear. V was trimmed by 3 bases and J by 0 bases, leaving 10 bases between them. Germline CDR1 reads SGHDT; CDR2 reads YYEEEE. The CDR3 runs 15 residues. Here the CDR3 reads CASSYAADSNQPQHF. Written as DNA, the CDR3 is TGTGCCAGCAGCTACGCGGCAGATAGCAATCAGCCCCAGCATTTT.

J is TRBJ2-3 and V is TRBV7-2, with TRBD2 matching over 8 bases. V was pared by 1 base and J by 4 bases, with 4 bases of the junction left unmatched. CDR3 size: 15 residues. Germline V gene sequence: CDR1 SGHTA, CDR2 FQGNSA. The CDR3 DNA reads as TGTGCCAGCAGCTTAGTCGGGGGGGCCGCAGATACGCAGTATTTT. Protein product: CASSLVGGAADTQYF. Using reference TRBV7-2 and TRBJ2-3 for the parts outside the CDR3, the full variable domain is GAGVSQSPSNKVTEKGKDVELRCDPISGHTALYWYRQSLGQGLEFLIYFQGNSAPDKSGLPSDRFSAERTGGSVSTLTIQRTQQEDSAVYLCASSLVGGAADTQYFGPGTRLTVL.

The V gene is TRBV27, the J gene TRBJ1-5; D possibly corresponds to TRBD1 (6 bases). CDR1 is MNHEY, CDR2 SMNVEV, per germline (reference sequence). V lost 6 bases and J 3 bases, leaving 12 bases between the germline ends. The CDR3 has 14 amino acids. The CDR3 nucleotides are TGTGCCAGCAGGAACACAGGGCTCAATCAGCCCCAGCATTTT. Translating it yields CASRNTGLNQPQHF.

This clone was observed a handful of times. The V call is TRBV13, the J call TRBJ2-4; D may match TRBD1 or TRBD2 (5 bases each). Trimming pared 5 bases from V and 6 bases from J, leaving 23 bases between. From germline, CDR1 is PRHDT and CDR2 FYEKMQ (reference sequence). This CDR3 has 17 residues. The CDR3 sequence: CASSHRDGARVGNIQYF. CDR3 nucleotides: TGTGCCAGCAGCCACCGGGACGGGGCGCGTGTGGGAAACATTCAGTACTTC.

The sample holds a few counts of this clone. The chain carries TRBV7-8 and TRBJ2-7; D is undetermined. Trimming removed 5 bases from V and 1 base from J, with 15 bases in between. The CDR3 sequence is 15 residues long. Germline V lookup: CDR1 SGHVS, CDR2 FQNEAQ. CDR3 protein: CASSPPGPLSYEQYF. The CDR3 DNA follows: TGTGCCAGCAGCCCCCCCGGGCCTTTGTCCTACGAGCAGTACTTC.

This clone has a single count. The chain employs TRBV27 and TRBJ1-1; D not certain. Trimming removed 0 bases from V and 8 bases from J, with 13 bases in between. CDR1 and CDR2 from the germline V gene are MNHEY and SMNVEV (reference sequence). This CDR3 region has 14 residues. The chain's CDR3 is CASSLSPTDGEAFF. DNA of the CDR3: TGTGCCAGCAGTTTATCACCAACGGACGGAGAAGCTTTCTTT.

The rearrangement links TRBV11-2 to TRBJ2-7; 9 bases map to TRBD1. CDR1 is SGHAT and CDR2 is FQNNGV in the germline V gene. V was clipped by 5 bases and J by 5 bases; unmatched bases: 13. The CDR3 has 16 residues. The CDR3 DNA is TGTGCCAGCAGCCTGGAGGGACAGGGTCTAACCCACGAGCAGTACTTC. Translating it yields CASSLEGQGLTHEQYF.

This rearrangement joins TRBV4-3 to TRBJ2-7; 7 nucleotides agree with TRBD2. Unmatched junction bases numbered 6, after V lost 4 bases and J lost 6 bases. The CDR3 covers 13 residues. The V gene's germline CDR1 is LGHNA and CDR2 YSLEER. The chain's CDR3 is CASSLWGGREQYF. CDR3 nucleotides: TGCGCCAGCAGCCTCTGGGGGGGACGCGAGCAGTACTTC.

This clone was counted once. This rearrangement joins TRBV29-1 to TRBJ2-1; D may be TRBD2 (6 bases). Deletions cut 2 bases from V and 3 bases from J, with 11 bases between. Germline CDR1 reads SQVTM; CDR2 reads ANQGSEA. The CDR3 extends over 14 amino acids. CDR3 loop: CSVETGDNYNEQFF. The CDR3 coding sequence is TGCAGCGTTGAAACGGGGGATAACTACAATGAGCAGTTCTTC.

This clone was seen a few times. The chain has TRBV10-3 and TRBJ1-1; D possibly corresponds to TRBD1 (6 bases). V was cut by 4 bases and J by 6 bases, with 21 bases left in between. CDR1 is ENHRY, CDR2 SYGVKD, per germline. This CDR3 is 16 amino acids long. The CDR3 is CAISGHLGGQGPEAFF. CDR3 nucleotide sequence: TGTGCCATCAGTGGGCACCTCGGGGGGCAGGGCCCTGAAGCTTTCTTT.

This clone is deemed medium-sized. The chain is built from TRBV14 and TRBJ2-5; D remains unclear. Germline V gene sequence: CDR1 SGHDN, CDR2 FVKESK. The ends were cut back, 3 bases at V and 5 bases at J, with 19 bases in the middle. The CDR3 spans 16 residues. The CDR3 loop reads CASSHAKVSRRETQYF. In DNA form, the CDR3 reads TGTGCCAGCAGCCACGCTAAGGTCAGCCGCCGGGAGACCCAGTACTTC.